The T cell receptor (beta chain) under discussion was sequenced for a study of T-cell memory formation after mild COVID-19. About the study: Largely donor-specific sequence clusters came from a couple of donors. Study-wide points: Clones that contracted clustered mainly in CM and EM if CD4+ and in EMRA if CD8+.

Looked up from germline, CDR1 is MNHEY and CDR2 is SVGEGT. The CDR3 loop spans 15 amino acids. V was cut by 6 bases and J by 5 bases, with 16 bases left in between. TCRdb used MiXCR to reprocess the 5' RACE reads, holding one entry per CDR3 protein. The sample shows some 120,000 distinct CDR3 sequences, about 15% of them seen only once. In this sample, this clonotype turned up a few times. Its antigen is unknown. V is TRBV6-2 or TRBV6-3 and J is TRBJ2-2; a weak D match, TRBD2 (6 bases). This receptor was obtained from a man younger than 30 who had mild COVID-19 (a few samples of this study predate the infection). Cell type and time point are not known. What was sequenced was PBMCs or a T cell subset sorted from them (not recorded which). Written as DNA, the CDR3 is TGTGCCAGCAGCCGCCGACTAGTCCCGACCGGGGAGCTGTTTTTT. It translates to CASSRRLVPTGELFF.